Below are 15 T cell receptor beta chains sequenced from a single sample in a study of T cell responses to AZD1222 COVID-19 vaccine. Data came from immunoSEQ multiplex PCR; TCRdb stores just in-frame clones and leaves some out. Here the sample spans 100,000 to 130,000 clones, 87% being singletons. Specimen: peripheral blood, collected on day 0 of AZD1222 vaccination. The receptors stem from an adult in good health.

The chain recombines TRBV7-2 with TRBJ1-2; D call uncertain. The CDR3 runs 13 residues. Trimming left V 5 bases short and J 2 bases short, with 9 bases between. Germline V CDR1 and CDR2: SGHTA, FQGNSA. The CDR3, as DNA: TGTGCCAGCAGCGTCGGCTTCAACTATGGCTACACCTTC. Protein product: CASSVGFNYGYTF. Based on the CDR3 plus reference TRBV7-2 and TRBJ1-2, the full variable domain is GAGVSQSPSNKVTEKGKDVELRCDPISGHTALYWYRQSLGQGLEFLIYFQGNSAPDKSGLPSDRFSAERTGGSVSTLTIQRTQQEDSAVYLCASSVGFNYGYTFGSGTRLTVV.

The rearrangement joins TRBV6-5 to TRBJ1-3; the D is unclear. This CDR3 comprises 15 residues. The V and J ends lost 2 bases and 0 bases respectively, with 8 bases between them. Germline V gene lookup returns CDR1 MNHEY and CDR2 SVGAGI. CDR3 loop: CASSYTTVSGNTIYF. The CDR3 DNA follows: TGTGCCAGCAGTTACACTACAGTCTCTGGAAACACCATATATTTT.

This clone turned up a few times. The chain is built from TRBV2 and TRBJ2-7, with D maybe TRBD2 (5 bases). The CDR3 totals 12 residues. V shed 8 bases and J shed 1 base, with 9 bases lying between them. CDR1 is SNHLY and CDR2 is FYNNEI in the germline V gene. CDR3 region: CASGSNSYEQYF. In DNA, the CDR3 is TGTGCCAGCGGGAGTAATTCCTACGAGCAGTACTTC.

This clone was picked up one time. This chain joins TRBV5-1 and TRBJ2-1, with D perhaps TRBD2 (5 bases). V was trimmed by 0 bases and J by 8 bases, leaving 12 bases between them. This CDR3 has 14 residues. Germline CDR1 and CDR2: SGHRS and YFSETQ. The CDR3: CASSLEASQDEQFF. The DNA for the CDR3 is TGCGCCAGCAGCTTGGAGGCTAGCCAGGATGAGCAGTTCTTC.

The gene calls are TRBV7-8 and TRBJ1-6; tentatively, D is TRBD1 (5 bases). From germline, CDR1 is SGHVS and CDR2 FQNEAQ. V was pared by 3 bases and J by 7 bases, with 13 bases between. The CDR3 totals 15 residues. The CDR3 coding sequence is TGTGCCAGCAGCTTGGCCGGGACGGGGAATTCACCCCTCCACTTT. Protein product: CASSLAGTGNSPLHF.

The rearrangement joins TRBV4-3 to TRBJ2-7; the D gene is possibly TRBD2 (5 bases). Germline assignment: CDR1 LGHNA and CDR2 YSLEER. Between the trimmed V and J ends, which lost 0 bases and 1 base, there was a span of 10 bases. The CDR3 spans 15 residues. CDR3 sequence reads: CASSQDSSLSYEQYF. CDR3 nucleotides: TGCGCCAGCAGCCAAGATTCTAGCCTATCCTACGAGCAGTACTTC.

The rearrangement joins TRBV19 to TRBJ2-1, with 11 bases that match TRBD2. Germline CDR1 LNHDA, CDR2 SQIVND (reference sequence). V gave up 0 bases and J gave up 6 bases; unmatched junction bases: 16. The CDR3 consists of 20 residues. CDR3 in DNA: TGTGCCAGTAGTATAGATTCGAGGCAAGTATCGGGACTAGCGGCCAATGAGCAGTTCTTC. This gives the protein CASSIDSRQVSGLAANEQFF.

This chain uses TRBV7-8 with TRBJ2-3, with 8 bases identical to TRBD2. The CDR3 is 14 residues long. J was trimmed by 2 bases and V by 7 bases; bases with no gene match: 5. Germline V gene data show CDR1 as SGHVS and CDR2 as FQNEAQ. CDR3 amino acids: CASNSGGFTDTQYF. The CDR3 DNA sequence: TGTGCCAGCAACTCGGGGGGGTTCACAGATACGCAGTATTTT. The full variable domain, completed using reference TRBV7-8 and TRBJ2-3, is GAGVSQSPRYKVAKRGQDVALRCDPISGHVSLFWYQQALGQGPEFLTYFQNEAQLDKSGLPSDRFFAERPEGSVSTLKIQRTQQEDSAVYLCASNSGGFTDTQYFGPGTRLTVL.

This rearrangement joins TRBV6-2 or TRBV6-3 to TRBJ2-3; the match to TRBD2 covers 16 bases. Germline-derived CDR1 and CDR2 are MNHEY and SVGEGT. Trimming removed 5 bases from V and 4 bases from J; junction bases left unmatched: 12. This CDR3 is 19 amino acids long. CDR3 sequence (DNA): TGTGCCAGCAGTCCGGGGACTAGCGGGAGGGCCGTCTCGGCAGATACGCAGTATTTT. It is translated as CASSPGTSGRAVSADTQYF.

The rearrangement links TRBV6-5 to TRBJ2-1; 9 bases fit TRBD1. This CDR3 has 14 amino acids. Per germline, CDR1 MNHEY and CDR2 SVGAGI. Trimming took 6 bases from V and 6 from J; bases not matched to a gene: 6. The CDR3 here is CASSKGTGLNEQFF. The CDR3 bases are TGTGCCAGCAGCAAAGGGACAGGGCTCAATGAGCAGTTCTTC.

The chain links TRBV29-1 to TRBJ1-1, with D hard to call. The CDR3 is 12 amino acids. The ends were cut back, 4 bases at V and 0 bases at J, with 6 bases in the middle. Germline V gene lookup returns CDR1 SQVTM and CDR2 ANQGSEA. DNA of the CDR3: TGCAGCGTTGGGAGGGTGAACACTGAAGCTTTCTTT. This sequence encodes CSVGRVNTEAFF.

The chain is built from TRBV3-1 (or the pseudogene TRBV3-2) and TRBJ2-2; D is perhaps TRBD2 (7 bases). CDR3 length: 16 amino acids. Germline CDR1 is LGHDT and CDR2 is YNNKEL (reference sequence). Trimming removed 7 bases at V and 2 bases at J, with 17 bases between. CDR3: CASNLRGGGNTGELFF. For the CDR3, the DNA is TGTGCCAGCAACCTTAGGGGGGGAGGTAACACCGGGGAGCTGTTTTTT.

J is TRBJ2-5 and V is TRBV11-2, with 7 positions matching TRBD2. This CDR3 has 15 amino acids. The V gene end was trimmed by 6 bases and the J gene end by 4 bases; junction bases not matched to a gene: 11. The germline CDR1 and CDR2 sequences are SGHAT and FQNNGV. The CDR3 DNA reads as TGTGCCAGCAGGACTAGCTTCCCCCATTTAGAGACCCAGTACTTC. Translating gives CASRTSFPHLETQYF.

The chain carries TRBV6-5 and TRBJ2-7; TRBD1 aligns across 9 bases. The CDR3 runs 14 residues. J was trimmed by 2 bases and V by 6 bases; bases with no gene match: 5. Germline V gene sequence: CDR1 MNHEY, CDR2 SVGAGI. The CDR3 loop is CASSGTGLTYEQYF. The CDR3 coding sequence is TGTGCCAGCAGCGGGACAGGGCTGACCTACGAGCAGTACTTC.

The rearrangement links TRBV28 to TRBJ2-7; tentatively, D is TRBD1 (6 bases). The CDR3 consists of 17 residues. V lost 6 bases and J lost 6, with 27 bases in between. Germline CDR1 MDHEN, CDR2 SYDVKM. The CDR3 region is CASSPTQGGRHSLEQYF. CDR3 in DNA: TGTGCCAGCAGCCCCACTCAAGGGGGACGCCATAGCCTCGAGCAGTACTTC. The full variable domain, with the rest looked up from reference TRBV28 and TRBJ2-7, is DVKVTQSSRYLVKRTGEKVFLECVQDMDHENMFWYRQDPGLGLRLIYFSYDVKMKEKGDIPEGYSVSREKKERFSLILESASTNQTSMYLCASSPTQGGRHSLEQYFGPGTRLTVT.